This T cell receptor beta chain comes out of a study of cytomegalovirus exposure and HLA in healthy donors. The study's findings and limits: Listed as cytomegalovirus-associated were roughly 180 TCR beta chains.

Unmatched junction bases numbered 4, after V lost 5 bases and J lost 1 base. The V gene's germline CDR1 is SEHNR and CDR2 FQNEAQ (reference sequence). The CDR3 loop spans 16 amino acids. Comment on this clone: Its target is unknown.

Primers included in the PCR were 60 Vbeta and 13 Jbeta primers. Sequencing used immunoSEQ multiplex PCR; TCRdb keeps in-frame clones, though not all of them. The table includes roughly 160,000 clones, roughly four fifths detected once. This receptor was identified in a female donor in good health and CMV-seronegative. The sequenced sample consisted of PBMCs. The rearrangement links TRBV7-9 to TRBJ2-1; 11 nucleotides line up with TRBD2. CDR3 amino acids: CASSIPSGRSYNEQFF. The CDR3 nucleotides read TGTGCCAGCAGCATTCCTAGCGGGAGGTCCTACAATGAGCAGTTCTTC.